This T cell receptor (beta chain) was identified in a study of CD8 T cells in ankylosing spondylitis. Remarks on this clonotype: Its antigen is not known.

Making use of molecular barcodes, quantitative 5'-RACE generated TCR beta libraries. TCRdb re-called the 5' RACE reads with MiXCR, one entry per CDR3 protein. The sample consists of nearly 250,000 distinct CDR3 sequences, roughly a third of them appearing once. V shed 8 bases, J shed 4 bases, and the junction held 15 bases outside the gene matches. The length of the CDR3 is 16 residues. The germline V gene has CDR1 ENHRY and CDR2 SYGVKD. Study-level findings and limits: Previous work reported some of these motif variants in the synovial fluid and blood of reactive arthritis.

Sequenced: blood, either unsorted or a sorted T cell fraction (not recorded which). The chain couples TRBV10-3 to TRBJ2-7; 9 nucleotides match TRBD2. The TCR sequence derives from a male donor with ankylosing spondylitis or in good health (not recorded which). CDR3 region: CAIRVTSGRNRYEQYF. The CDR3 bases are TGTGCCATCCGGGTTACTAGCGGGCGGAATAGATACGAGCAGTACTTC.